These 5 T cell receptor beta chains were all obtained from the same sample, sequenced in a study of cytomegalovirus exposure and HLA in healthy donors. The study ran its PCR with 60 Vbeta and 13 Jbeta primers. Some clones are missing from TCRdb's copy, which holds only in-frame ones; the method was immunoSEQ multiplex PCR. The table includes over 100,000 clones, around 57% detected once. The specimen was PBMCs. The source of these receptors is a human donor in good health.

The chain combines TRBV28 with TRBJ2-7; 7 bases agree with TRBD1. The CDR3 totals 14 residues. The ends lost 4 bases at V and 2 bases at J; junction bases unmatched: 5. The V gene's germline CDR1 is MDHEN and CDR2 SYDVKM. In DNA, the CDR3 is TGTGCCAGCAGTTCCGGGACAGCTCCCTACGAGCAGTACTTC. Translating gives CASSSGTAPYEQYF.

In its sample, this clone was seen a few times. The chain joins TRBV5-1 to TRBJ2-3, with a weak D call TRBD1 (6 bases). The CDR3 extends over 14 amino acids. Trimming removed 0 bases from V and 1 base from J, with 6 bases in between. The germline CDR1 and CDR2 sequences are SGHRS and YFSETQ. As DNA, the CDR3 is TGCGCCAGCAGCTTGGACAGGGGCACAGATACGCAGTATTTT. Amino acids: CASSLDRGTDTQYF.

The chain is built from TRBV6-5 and TRBJ2-2, with D unclear. The CDR3 has 11 residues. Trimming left V 6 bases short and J 5 bases short, with 4 bases between. Germline-derived CDR1 and CDR2 are MNHEY and SVGAGI. This chain's CDR3 is CASRSTGELFF. The CDR3 bases are TGTGCCAGCAGGTCTACCGGGGAGCTGTTTTTT.

CDR3 nucleotides: TGTGCCAGCAGTGTACTAGCGGGGTCCTACAATGAGCAGTTCTTC. Translation: CASSVLAGSYNEQFF. The chain has TRBV6-4 and TRBJ2-1; 10 nucleotides align to TRBD2. The germline V gene encodes CDR1 MRHNA and CDR2 SNTAGT. The J segment lost 1 base and the V segment lost 4 bases, leaving 1 base of the junction unmatched. The CDR3 covers 15 residues.

This clone was seen a handful of times. This rearrangement joins TRBV10-2 to TRBJ2-1; 10 bases line up with TRBD2. CDR1 WSHSY and CDR2 SAAADI come from the germline V gene. This CDR3 is 18 amino acids long. J was trimmed by 4 bases and V by 7 bases; bases with no gene match: 16. CDR3 DNA: TGCGCCAGCATTGGGCTAGCGGGAGAAGGAGGGCTATACAATGAGCAGTTCTTC. Protein product: CASIGLAGEGGLYNEQFF.